This T cell receptor beta chain was identified in a study of T cells in Graves' hyperthyroidism and ophthalmopathy. Whole-study findings and limits: A median around 6.8 months before onset, the model predicted ophthalmopathy. Clonotypes that were expanded in thyroid above 0.001 mostly appeared in blood too.

RNA transcripts provided the source from which TCR beta CDR3 regions were amplified. In the first-round RT-PCR of the TCR CDR3, the HTBI primer set was used. TCRdb passed the multiplex PCR reads through MiXCR, listing each CDR3 protein once. This sample has under 400,000 distinct CDR3 sequences, with less than 20% found just once. On this clonotype itself: The antigen is unknown. At one end, the junction sequence differs from germline, possibly due to a read error.

Germline V lookup: CDR1 SGHTA, CDR2 FQGNSA. CDR3 size: 16 residues. A patient was excluded if there was uncontrolled infection, other autoimmune disease, pregnancy or lactation. Drawn at first hyperthyroidism diagnosis, the blood sample preceded any ophthalmopathy symptoms. This chain joins TRBV7-2 and TRBJ2-1; 12 bases map to TRBD2. The source is a woman between 18 and 29 years old with Graves' hyperthyroidism that later progressed to Graves' ophthalmopathy. The sample comprised blood. CDR3 sequence reads: CASSPRTSGTGNGQFF. The CDR3 DNA is TGTGCCAGCAGCCCGCGGACTAGCGGGACCGGCAATGGGCAGTTCTTC.